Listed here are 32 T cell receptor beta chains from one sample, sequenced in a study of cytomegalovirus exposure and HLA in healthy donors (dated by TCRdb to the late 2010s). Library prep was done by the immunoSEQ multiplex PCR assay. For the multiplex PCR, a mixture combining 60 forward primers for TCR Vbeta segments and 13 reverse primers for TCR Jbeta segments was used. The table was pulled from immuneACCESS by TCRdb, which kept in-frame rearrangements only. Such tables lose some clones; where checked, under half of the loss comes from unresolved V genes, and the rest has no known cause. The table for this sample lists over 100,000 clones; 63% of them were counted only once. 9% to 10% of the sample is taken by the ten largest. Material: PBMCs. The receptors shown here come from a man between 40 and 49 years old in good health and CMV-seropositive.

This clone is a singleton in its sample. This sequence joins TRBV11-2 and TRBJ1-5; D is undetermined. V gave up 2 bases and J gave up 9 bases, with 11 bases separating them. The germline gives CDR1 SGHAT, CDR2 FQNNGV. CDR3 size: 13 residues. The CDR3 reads CASSLNWLRPQHF. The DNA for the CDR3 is TGTGCCAGCAGCTTAAACTGGTTGCGGCCCCAGCATTTT.

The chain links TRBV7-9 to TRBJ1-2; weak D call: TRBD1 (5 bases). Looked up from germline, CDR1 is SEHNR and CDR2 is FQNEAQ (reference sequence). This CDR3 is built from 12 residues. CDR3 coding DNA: TGTTTGGGGAGGGACGAAAACTATGGCTACACCTTC. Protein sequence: CLGRDENYGYTF.

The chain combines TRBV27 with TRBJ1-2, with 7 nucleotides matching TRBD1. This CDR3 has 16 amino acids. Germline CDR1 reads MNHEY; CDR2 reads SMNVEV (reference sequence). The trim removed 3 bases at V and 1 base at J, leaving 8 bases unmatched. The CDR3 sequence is CASSFGGGAGNYGYTF. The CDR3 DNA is TGTGCCAGCAGTTTCGGAGGGGGCGCGGGTAACTATGGCTACACCTTC.

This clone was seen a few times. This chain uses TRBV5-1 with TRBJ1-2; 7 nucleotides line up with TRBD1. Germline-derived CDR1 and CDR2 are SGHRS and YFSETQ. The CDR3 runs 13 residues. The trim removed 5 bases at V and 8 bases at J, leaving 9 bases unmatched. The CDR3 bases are TGCGCCAGCAGACCTCAGGGGGGAGACGGCTACACCTTC. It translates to CASRPQGGDGYTF.

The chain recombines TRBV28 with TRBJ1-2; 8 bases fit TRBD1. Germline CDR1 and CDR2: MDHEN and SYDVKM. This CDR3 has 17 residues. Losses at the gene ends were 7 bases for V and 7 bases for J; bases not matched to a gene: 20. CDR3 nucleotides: TGTGCCAGCATGAGTGGGCAGGGGGCTCTGGGGAGGTTTGGCTACACCTTC. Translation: CASMSGQGALGRFGYTF.

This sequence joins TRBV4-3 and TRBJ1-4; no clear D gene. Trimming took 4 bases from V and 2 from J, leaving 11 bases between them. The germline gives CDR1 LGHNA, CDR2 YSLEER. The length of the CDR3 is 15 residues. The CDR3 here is CASSRQVFTNEKLFF. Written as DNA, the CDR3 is TGCGCCAGCAGCCGTCAGGTATTCACTAATGAAAAACTGTTTTTT.

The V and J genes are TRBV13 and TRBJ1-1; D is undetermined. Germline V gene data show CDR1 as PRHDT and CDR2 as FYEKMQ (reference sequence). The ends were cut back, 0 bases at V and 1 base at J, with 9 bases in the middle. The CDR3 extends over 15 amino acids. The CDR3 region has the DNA TGTGCCAGCAGCTTAGGCCTGGGAGAGAACACTGAAGCTTTCTTT. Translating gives CASSLGLGENTEAFF.

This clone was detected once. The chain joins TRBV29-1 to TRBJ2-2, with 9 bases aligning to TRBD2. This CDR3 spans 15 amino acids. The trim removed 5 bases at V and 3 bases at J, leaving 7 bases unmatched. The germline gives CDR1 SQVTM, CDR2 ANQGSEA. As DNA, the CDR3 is TGCAGCGTTAAATTAGCGGGAGTAGACACCGGGGAGCTGTTTTTT. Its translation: CSVKLAGVDTGELFF.

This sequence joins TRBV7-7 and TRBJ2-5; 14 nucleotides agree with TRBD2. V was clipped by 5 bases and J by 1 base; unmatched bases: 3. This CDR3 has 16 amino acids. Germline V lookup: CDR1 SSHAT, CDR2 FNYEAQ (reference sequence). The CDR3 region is CASSQGLAGAQETQYF. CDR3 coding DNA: TGTGCCAGCAGCCAGGGACTAGCGGGGGCCCAAGAGACCCAGTACTTC.

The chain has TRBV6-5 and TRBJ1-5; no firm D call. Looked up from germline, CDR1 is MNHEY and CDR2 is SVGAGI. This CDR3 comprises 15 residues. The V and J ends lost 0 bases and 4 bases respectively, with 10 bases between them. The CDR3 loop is CASSYSLEENQPQHF. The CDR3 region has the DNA TGTGCCAGCAGTTACTCTCTCGAGGAAAATCAGCCCCAGCATTTT.

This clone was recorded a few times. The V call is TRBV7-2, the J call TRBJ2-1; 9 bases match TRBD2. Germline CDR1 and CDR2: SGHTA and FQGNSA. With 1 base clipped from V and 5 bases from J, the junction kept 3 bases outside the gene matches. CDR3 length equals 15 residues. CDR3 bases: TGTGCCAGCAGCTTAGTAGCGGGAGCAGACAATGAGCAGTTCTTC. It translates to CASSLVAGADNEQFF.

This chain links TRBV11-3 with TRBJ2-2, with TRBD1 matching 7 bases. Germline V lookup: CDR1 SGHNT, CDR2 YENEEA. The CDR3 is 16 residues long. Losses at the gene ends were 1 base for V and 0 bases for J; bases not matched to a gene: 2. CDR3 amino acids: CASSLGQGANTGELFF. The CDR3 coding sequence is TGTGCCAGCAGCTTAGGACAGGGCGCGAACACCGGGGAGCTGTTTTTT.

The CDR3 DNA is TGCAGCGTTCCGGGACTAGCAGGGAATGAGCAGTTCTTC. Its protein is CSVPGLAGNEQFF. J is TRBJ2-1 and V is TRBV29-1; 9 bases fit TRBD2. The CDR3 spans 13 residues. J gave up 7 bases and V 5 bases, and 6 bases lay outside the gene matches. Germline CDR1 SQVTM, CDR2 ANQGSEA.

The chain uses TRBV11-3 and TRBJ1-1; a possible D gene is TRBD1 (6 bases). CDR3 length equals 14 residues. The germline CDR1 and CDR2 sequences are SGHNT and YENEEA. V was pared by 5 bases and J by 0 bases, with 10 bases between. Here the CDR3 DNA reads TGTGCCAGCAGCCCAACAGGGCTGAACACTGAAGCTTTCTTT. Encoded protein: CASSPTGLNTEAFF.

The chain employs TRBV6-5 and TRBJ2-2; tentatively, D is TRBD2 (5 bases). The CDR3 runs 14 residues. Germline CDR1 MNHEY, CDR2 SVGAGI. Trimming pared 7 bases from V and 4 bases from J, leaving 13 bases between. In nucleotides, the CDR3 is TGTGCCAGCACCCAGCCCGCGGGCACCGGGGAGCTGTTTTTT. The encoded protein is CASTQPAGTGELFF.

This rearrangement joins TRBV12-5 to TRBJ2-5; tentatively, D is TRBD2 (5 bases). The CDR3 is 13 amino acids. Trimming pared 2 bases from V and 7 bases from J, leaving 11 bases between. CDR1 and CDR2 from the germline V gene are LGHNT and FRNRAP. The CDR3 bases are TGTGCTAGTGGTTTGAGGATTGGAGGGACCCAGTACTTC. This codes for CASGLRIGGTQYF.

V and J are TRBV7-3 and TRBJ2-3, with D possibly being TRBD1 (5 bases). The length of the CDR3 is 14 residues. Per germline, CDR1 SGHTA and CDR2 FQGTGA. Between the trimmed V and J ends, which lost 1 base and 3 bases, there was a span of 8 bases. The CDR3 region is CASSLMPGTDTQYF. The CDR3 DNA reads TGTGCCAGCAGCTTAATGCCAGGGACAGATACGCAGTATTTT.

CDR3 residues: CASSRGQGATDTQYF. The CDR3 nucleotides are TGCGCCAGCAGCAGGGGACAGGGGGCCACAGATACGCAGTATTTT. The V gene is TRBV5-1, the J gene TRBJ2-3; 12 positions match TRBD1. CDR3 length: 15 amino acids. Germline loops: CDR1 SGHRS, CDR2 YFSETQ. The J segment lost 2 bases and the V segment lost 4 bases, leaving 2 bases of the junction unmatched.

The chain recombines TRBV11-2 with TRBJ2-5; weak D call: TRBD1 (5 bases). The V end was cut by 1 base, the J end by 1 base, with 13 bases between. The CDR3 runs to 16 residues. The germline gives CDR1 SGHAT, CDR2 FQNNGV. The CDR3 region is CASSLVREAFQETQYF. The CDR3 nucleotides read TGTGCCAGCAGCTTAGTCAGGGAAGCTTTCCAAGAGACCCAGTACTTC.

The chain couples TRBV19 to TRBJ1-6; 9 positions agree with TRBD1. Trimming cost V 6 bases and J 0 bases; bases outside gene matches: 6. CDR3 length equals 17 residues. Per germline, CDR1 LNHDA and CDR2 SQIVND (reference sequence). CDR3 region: CASRGQGRSSYNSPLHF. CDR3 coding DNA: TGTGCCAGTAGGGGACAGGGACGGAGCTCCTATAATTCACCCCTCCACTTT.

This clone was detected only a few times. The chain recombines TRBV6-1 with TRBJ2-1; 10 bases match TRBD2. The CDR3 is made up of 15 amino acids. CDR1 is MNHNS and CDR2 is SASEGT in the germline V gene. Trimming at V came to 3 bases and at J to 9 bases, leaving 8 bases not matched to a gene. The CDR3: CASSDGASGSGEQFF. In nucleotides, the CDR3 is TGTGCCAGCAGTGATGGGGCTAGCGGGAGTGGTGAGCAGTTCTTC.

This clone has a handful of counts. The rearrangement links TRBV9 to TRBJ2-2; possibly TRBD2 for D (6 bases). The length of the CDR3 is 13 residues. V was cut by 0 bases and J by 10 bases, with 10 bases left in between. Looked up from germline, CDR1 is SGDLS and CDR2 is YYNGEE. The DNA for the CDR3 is TGTGCCAGCAGCGTAGATGGAGGGTCGGAGCTGTTTTTT. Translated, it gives CASSVDGGSELFF.

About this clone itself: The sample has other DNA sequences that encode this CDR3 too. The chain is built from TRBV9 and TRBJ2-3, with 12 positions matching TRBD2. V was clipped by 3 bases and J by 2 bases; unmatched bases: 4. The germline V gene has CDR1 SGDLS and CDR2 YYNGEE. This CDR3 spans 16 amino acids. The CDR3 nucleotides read TGTGCCAGCAGCGGGACTAGCGGGACCTACACAGATACGCAGTATTTT. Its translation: CASSGTSGTYTDTQYF.

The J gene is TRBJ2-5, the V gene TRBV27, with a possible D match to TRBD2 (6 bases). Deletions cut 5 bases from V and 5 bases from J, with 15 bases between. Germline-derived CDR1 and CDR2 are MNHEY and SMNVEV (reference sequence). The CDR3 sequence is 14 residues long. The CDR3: CASSGRGAEETQYF. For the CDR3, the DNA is TGTGCCAGCAGTGGGCGGGGTGCCGAGGAGACCCAGTACTTC.

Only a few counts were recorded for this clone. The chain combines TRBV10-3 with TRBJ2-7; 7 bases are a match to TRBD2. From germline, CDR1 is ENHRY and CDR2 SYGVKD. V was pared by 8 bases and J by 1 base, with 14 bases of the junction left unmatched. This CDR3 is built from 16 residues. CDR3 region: CAIGQPVGLLSYEQYF. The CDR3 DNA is TGTGCCATCGGTCAACCCGTGGGACTATTATCCTACGAGCAGTACTTC.

DNA of the CDR3: TGCGCCAGCAGCTTGGTGGCGGTGAACACTGAAGCTTTCTTT. Its translation: CASSLVAVNTEAFF. The chain couples TRBV5-1 to TRBJ1-1; the D is unclear. Germline V lookup: CDR1 SGHRS, CDR2 YFSETQ. The CDR3 has 14 residues. Trimming left V 0 bases short and J 0 bases short, with 6 bases between.

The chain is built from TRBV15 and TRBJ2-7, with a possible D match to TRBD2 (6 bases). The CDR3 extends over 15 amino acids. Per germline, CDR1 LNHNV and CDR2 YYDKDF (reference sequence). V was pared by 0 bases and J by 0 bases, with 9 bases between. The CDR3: CATSRDYGSSYEQYF. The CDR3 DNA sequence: TGTGCCACCAGCAGAGATTACGGGAGCTCCTACGAGCAGTACTTC.

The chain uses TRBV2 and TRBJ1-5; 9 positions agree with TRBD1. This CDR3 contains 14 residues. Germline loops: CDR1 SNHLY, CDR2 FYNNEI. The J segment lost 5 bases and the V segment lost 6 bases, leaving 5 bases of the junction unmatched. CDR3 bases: TGTGCCAGCAGCCCGGGACAGGGCCATCAGCCCCAGCATTTT. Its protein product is CASSPGQGHQPQHF.

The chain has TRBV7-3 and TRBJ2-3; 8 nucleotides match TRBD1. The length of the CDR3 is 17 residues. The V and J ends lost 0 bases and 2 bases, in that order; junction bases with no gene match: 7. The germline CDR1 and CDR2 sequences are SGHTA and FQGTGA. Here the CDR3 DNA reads TGTGCCAGCAGCTTAACGGCGACAGGGGCCATCACAGATACGCAGTATTTT. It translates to CASSLTATGAITDTQYF. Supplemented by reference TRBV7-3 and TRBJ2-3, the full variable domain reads GAGVSQTPSNKVTEKGKYVELRCDPISGHTALYWYRQSLGQGPEFLIYFQGTGAADDSGLPNDRFFAVRPEGSVSTLKIQRTERGDSAVYLCASSLTATGAITDTQYFGPGTRLTVL.

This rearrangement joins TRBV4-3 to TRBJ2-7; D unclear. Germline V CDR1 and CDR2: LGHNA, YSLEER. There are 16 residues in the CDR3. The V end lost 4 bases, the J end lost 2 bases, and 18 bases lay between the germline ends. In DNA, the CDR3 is TGCGCCAGCAGCCCGTTCATAGGCGAGGCCCCCTACGAGCAGTACTTC. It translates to CASSPFIGEAPYEQYF.

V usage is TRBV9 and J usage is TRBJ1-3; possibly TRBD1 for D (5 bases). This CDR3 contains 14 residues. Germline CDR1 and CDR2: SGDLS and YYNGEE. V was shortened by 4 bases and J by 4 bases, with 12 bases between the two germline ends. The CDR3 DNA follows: TGTGCCAGCAGCCCCTCAGGGTCGGGAAACACCATATATTTT. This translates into CASSPSGSGNTIYF.

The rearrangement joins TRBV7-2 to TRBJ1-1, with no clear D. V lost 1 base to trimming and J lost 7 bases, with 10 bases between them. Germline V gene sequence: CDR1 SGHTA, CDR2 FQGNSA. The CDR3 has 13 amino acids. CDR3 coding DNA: TGTGCCAGCAGCTTAGAGGTTTACAGTGAAGCTTTCTTT. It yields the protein CASSLEVYSEAFF.